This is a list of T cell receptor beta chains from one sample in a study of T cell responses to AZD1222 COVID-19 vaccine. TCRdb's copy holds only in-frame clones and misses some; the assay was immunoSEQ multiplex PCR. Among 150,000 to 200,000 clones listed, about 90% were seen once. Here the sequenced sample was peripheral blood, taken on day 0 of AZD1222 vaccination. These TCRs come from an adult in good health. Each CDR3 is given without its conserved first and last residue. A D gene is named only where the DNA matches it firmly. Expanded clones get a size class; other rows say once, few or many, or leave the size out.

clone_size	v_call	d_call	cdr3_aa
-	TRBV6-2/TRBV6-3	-	ASSPDGNTGELF
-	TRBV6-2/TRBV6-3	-	ASSGSRGAEYEQY
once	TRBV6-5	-	ASSYHTAYGYT
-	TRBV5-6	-	ASSPGQTGSYGYT
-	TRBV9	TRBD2	ASSVARRGLAGPGELF
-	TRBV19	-	ASRSPSPGITNEKLF
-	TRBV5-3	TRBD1	ARSSTGLAYEQY
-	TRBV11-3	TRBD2	ASSRGGTGELF
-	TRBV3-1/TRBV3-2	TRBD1	ASSQGLGQALNSPLH
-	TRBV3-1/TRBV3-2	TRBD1	ASSHRRDRGNTIY
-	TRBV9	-	ASSVGGTEAF
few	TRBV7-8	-	ASSLGPASYTEAF
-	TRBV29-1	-	SVEEGDRNSPLH
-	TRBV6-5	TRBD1	ASSYSTGKPF
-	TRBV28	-	ASSLWAAPYEQY
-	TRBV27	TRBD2	ASSLGPSGDGVEQF
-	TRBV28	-	ASSLRIIGQNYGYT
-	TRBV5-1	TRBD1	ASSLQGDNQPQH
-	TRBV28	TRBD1	ASSFGTGHQETQY
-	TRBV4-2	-	ASSQVGGGFYGYT
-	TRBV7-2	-	ASSFRGVDYGYT
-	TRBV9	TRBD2	ASSVAGGRVYEQY
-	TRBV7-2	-	ASTIRRGDGYT
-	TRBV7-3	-	ASSLMTGDGEAF
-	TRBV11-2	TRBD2	ASSLIASGRYGYEQY
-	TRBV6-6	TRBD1	ASSYGGQGNNSPLH
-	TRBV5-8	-	ASSRVRGEQY
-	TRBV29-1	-	SVTRDGNTEAF
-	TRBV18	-	ASSPPNSRGSNSPLH
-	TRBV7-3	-	ASSPLSGETQY
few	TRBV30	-	AWSVLREKLF
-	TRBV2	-	ASSVRGAGPQH
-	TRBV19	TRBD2	ASSIRRLAGSTDTQY
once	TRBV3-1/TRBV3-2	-	ASSQGGNQPQH
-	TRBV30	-	AWKDRYNSPLH
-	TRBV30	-	AWSLGGVGSPLH
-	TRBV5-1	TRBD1	ASSLDRGGAF
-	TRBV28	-	ASSLRGGQPQH
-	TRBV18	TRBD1	ASSPEQGAREKLF
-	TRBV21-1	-	ASSKGTGNTGELF
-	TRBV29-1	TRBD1	RGQGAMGEQY
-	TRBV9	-	ASSVEGSLYSPLH
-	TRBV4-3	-	ASSQDTFSSPLH
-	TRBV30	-	AWRGKQKLF
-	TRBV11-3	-	ASSLDSNTEAF
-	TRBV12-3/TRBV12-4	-	ASSLGQTYGYT
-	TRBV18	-	ASSREPGINKNGYT
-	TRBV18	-	ASSPFGQPWAEAF
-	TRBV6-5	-	ASSSPGANVLT
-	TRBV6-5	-	ASRASGRDTIY
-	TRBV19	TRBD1	ASSIAGTGADTQY
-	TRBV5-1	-	ASSLGESNQPQH
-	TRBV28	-	ASSLFLSQPQH